Below, 7 T cell receptor beta chains from the same sample are listed, as sequenced in a study of Tregs in tolerant kidney transplant recipients. Method: immunoSEQ multiplex PCR; TCRdb's copy keeps in-frame clones and lacks some. This table holds 240,000 or so clones, around 82% found once. The sample comprised CD4+ T cells from blood. The receptors originated from a human donor in good health.

The V call is TRBV4-1, the J call TRBJ2-7; perhaps TRBD1 as D (6 bases). CDR1 MGHRA and CDR2 YSYEKL come from the germline V gene. The CDR3 is 14 residues long. V lost 6 bases, J lost 4 bases, and 16 bases lay in between. This chain's CDR3 is CASRRTGTDYEQYF. CDR3 sequence (DNA): TGCGCCAGCAGGCGAACAGGGACGGATTACGAGCAGTACTTC.

This chain uses TRBV7-9 with TRBJ2-2; D perhaps matches TRBD1 (5 bases). Germline values: CDR1 SEHNR, CDR2 FQNEAQ (reference sequence). The CDR3 is 17 amino acids. V was cut by 5 bases and J by 1 base, with 17 bases left in between. CDR3 coding DNA: TGTGCCAGCAGCCTGACGGCCAGGGTGCGGAACACCGGGGAGCTGTTTTTT. Its protein is CASSLTARVRNTGELFF.

V and J are TRBV7-9 and TRBJ1-1, with a possible D match to TRBD1 (6 bases). Germline CDR1 reads SEHNR; CDR2 reads FQNEAQ (reference sequence). Trimming took 5 bases from V and 5 from J, leaving 12 bases between them. CDR3 length: 13 residues. CDR3 nucleotides: TGTGCCAGCAGCCCTACAGGGAAGACTGAAGCTTTCTTT. Translating gives CASSPTGKTEAFF. The variable domain in full, completed from reference TRBV7-9 and TRBJ1-1, reads DTGVSQNPRHKITKRGQNVTFRCDPISEHNRLYWYRQTLGQGPEFLTYFQNEAQLEKSRLLSDRFSAERPKGSFSTLEIQRTEQGDSAMYLCASSPTGKTEAFFGQGTRLTVV.

V gene TRBV2 combines with J gene TRBJ2-2; tentatively, D is TRBD1 (5 bases). Per the germline V gene, CDR1 is SNHLY and CDR2 is FYNNEI. The V and J ends lost 4 bases and 4 bases respectively, with 7 bases between them. The CDR3 is 13 residues long. The CDR3 region has the DNA TGTGCCAGCAGTGCTCAGGGCACCGGGGAGCTGTTTTTT. It encodes CASSAQGTGELFF.

This clone was picked up one time. The V and J genes are TRBV5-4 and TRBJ1-1; D is undetermined. This CDR3 contains 14 residues. V was clipped by 3 bases and J by 2 bases, with 11 bases between them. Germline CDR1 SGHNT, CDR2 YYREEE (reference sequence). The CDR3 is CASSWTSRNTEAFF. The CDR3 DNA is TGTGCCAGCAGCTGGACTTCGCGTAACACTGAAGCTTTCTTT. Supplemented by reference TRBV5-4 and TRBJ1-1, the full variable domain reads ETGVTQSPTHLIKTRGQQVTLRCSSQSGHNTVSWYQQALGQGPQFIFQYYREEENGRGNFPPRFSGLQFPNYSSELNVNALELDDSALYLCASSWTSRNTEAFFGQGTRLTVV.

This chain links TRBV5-1 with TRBJ1-1; 7 nucleotides match TRBD1. The CDR3 totals 20 residues. Germline CDR1 reads SGHRS; CDR2 reads YFSETQ. The V segment lost 2 bases and the J segment 0 bases; nucleotides outside the gene matches: 19. CDR3 sequence (DNA): TGCGCCAGCAGCTTACGGACAGGAGGAACTACTGGTTCACTGAACACTGAAGCTTTCTTT. Its translation is CASSLRTGGTTGSLNTEAFF. Full variable domain (outside the CDR3, taken from reference TRBV5-1 and TRBJ1-1): KAGVTQTPRYLIKTRGQQVTLSCSPISGHRSVSWYQQTPGQGLQFLFEYFSETQRNKGNFPGRFSGRQFSNSRSEMNVSTLELGDSALYLCASSLRTGGTTGSLNTEAFFGQGTRLTVV.

This chain uses TRBV23-1 with TRBJ2-5; 11 bases are shared with TRBD2. TRBV23-1 is classed as an ORF, of uncertain function. The length of the CDR3 is 18 residues. With 1 base clipped from V and 1 base from J, the junction kept 8 bases outside the gene matches. CDR3 region: CASSQLATSGITQETQYF. In DNA, the CDR3 is TGCGCCAGCAGTCAATTAGCGACTAGCGGGATAACCCAAGAGACCCAGTACTTC.